A single count supports the clone carrying this T cell receptor beta chain. This record belongs to a study of T cell repertoires in ileal Crohn's disease. The table came from immunoSEQ multiplex PCR; TCRdb's copy has only in-frame clones and leaves some out. The table has 6,000 or so clones, 72% seen once. The CDR3 has 11 amino acids. Trimming shortened V by 6 bases and J by 3 bases, and 6 bases separated the two germline ends. CDR1 is LNHDA and CDR2 is SQIVND in the germline V gene (reference sequence). The TCR sequence derives from an adult with Crohn's disease. The rearrangement joins TRBV19 to TRBJ2-7; TRBD2 might be the D (6 bases). Sequencing used ileal tissue. The CDR3 DNA sequence: TGTGCCAGTAGCGGGAGCTACGAGCAGTACTTC. This sequence encodes CASSGSYEQYF.